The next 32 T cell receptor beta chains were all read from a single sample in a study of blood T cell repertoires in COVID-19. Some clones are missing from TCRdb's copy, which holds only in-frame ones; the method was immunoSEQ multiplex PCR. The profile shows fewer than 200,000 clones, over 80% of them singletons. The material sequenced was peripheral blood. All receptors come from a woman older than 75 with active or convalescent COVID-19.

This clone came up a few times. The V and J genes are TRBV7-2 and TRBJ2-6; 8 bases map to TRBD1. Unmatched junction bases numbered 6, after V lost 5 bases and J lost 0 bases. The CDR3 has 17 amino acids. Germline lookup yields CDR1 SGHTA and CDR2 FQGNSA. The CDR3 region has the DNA TGTGCCAGCAGCCCCGGGACAGGAAACTCTGGGGCCAACGTCCTGACTTTC. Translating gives CASSPGTGNSGANVLTF.

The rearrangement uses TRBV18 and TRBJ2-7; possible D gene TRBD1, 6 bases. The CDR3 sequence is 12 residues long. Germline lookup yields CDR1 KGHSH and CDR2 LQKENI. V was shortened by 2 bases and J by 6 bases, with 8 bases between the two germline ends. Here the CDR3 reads CASSPNRAEQYF. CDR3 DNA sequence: TGTGCCAGCTCACCAAACAGGGCCGAGCAGTACTTC. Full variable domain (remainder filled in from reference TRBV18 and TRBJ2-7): NAGVMQNPRHLVRRRGQEARLRCSPMKGHSHVYWYRQLPEEGLKFMVYLQKENIIDESGMPKERFSAEFPKEGPSILRIQQVVRGDSAAYFCASSPNRAEQYFGPGTRLTVT.

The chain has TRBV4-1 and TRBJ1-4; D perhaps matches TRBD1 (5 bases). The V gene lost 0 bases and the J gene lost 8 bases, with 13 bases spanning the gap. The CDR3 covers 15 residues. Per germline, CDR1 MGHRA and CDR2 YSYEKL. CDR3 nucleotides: TGCGCCAGCAGCCAAGATGGGACTATGGTAGAAAAACTGTTTTTT. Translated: CASSQDGTMVEKLFF.

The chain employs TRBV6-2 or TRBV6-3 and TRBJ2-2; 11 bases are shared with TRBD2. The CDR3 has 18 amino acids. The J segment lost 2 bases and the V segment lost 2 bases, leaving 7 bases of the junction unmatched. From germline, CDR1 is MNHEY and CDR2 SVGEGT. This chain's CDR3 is CASSYTGLAGVNTGELFF. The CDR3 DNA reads TGTGCCAGCAGTTACACCGGACTAGCGGGCGTTAACACCGGGGAGCTGTTTTTT.

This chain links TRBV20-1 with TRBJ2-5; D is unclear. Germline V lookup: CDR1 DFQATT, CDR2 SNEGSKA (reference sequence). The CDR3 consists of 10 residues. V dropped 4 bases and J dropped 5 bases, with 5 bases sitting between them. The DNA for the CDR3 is TGCAGTGCTATTCGGGAGACCCAGTACTTC. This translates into CSAIRETQYF.

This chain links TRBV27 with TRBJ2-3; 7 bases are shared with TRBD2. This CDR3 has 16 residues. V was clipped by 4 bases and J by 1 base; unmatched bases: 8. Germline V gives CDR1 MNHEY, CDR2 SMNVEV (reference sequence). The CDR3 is CASSSWMAGGTDTQYF. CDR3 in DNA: TGTGCCAGCAGTTCCTGGATGGCGGGGGGCACAGATACGCAGTATTTT.

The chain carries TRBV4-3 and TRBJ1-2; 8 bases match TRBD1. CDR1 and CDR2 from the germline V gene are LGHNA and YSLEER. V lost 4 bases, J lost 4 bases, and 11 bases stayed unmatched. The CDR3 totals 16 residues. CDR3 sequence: CASSRERQGLVYGYTF. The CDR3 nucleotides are TGCGCCAGCAGCCGAGAACGACAGGGGTTAGTCTATGGCTACACCTTC.

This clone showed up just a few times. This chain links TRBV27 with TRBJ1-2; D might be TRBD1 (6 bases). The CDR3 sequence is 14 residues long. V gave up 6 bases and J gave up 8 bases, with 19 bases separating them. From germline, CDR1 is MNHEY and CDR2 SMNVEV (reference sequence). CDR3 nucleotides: TGTGCCAGCAGACTTAATAGACAGGACTTGGGCTACACCTTC. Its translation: CASRLNRQDLGYTF.

In DNA, the CDR3 is TGTGCCAGCAGTTACTTACAGGGTCCCGAGCAGTACTTC. It is translated as CASSYLQGPEQYF. This sequence joins TRBV6-6 and TRBJ2-7, with D possibly matching TRBD1 (6 bases). The germline CDR1 and CDR2 sequences are MNHNY and SVGAGI (reference sequence). With 1 base removed from V and 6 bases from J, the gap between germline ends came to 10 bases. This CDR3 region has 13 residues.

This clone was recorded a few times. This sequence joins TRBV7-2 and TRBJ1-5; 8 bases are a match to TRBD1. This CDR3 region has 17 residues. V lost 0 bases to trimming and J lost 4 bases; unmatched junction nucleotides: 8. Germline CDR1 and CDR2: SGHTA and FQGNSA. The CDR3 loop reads CASSLAQRTGGNQPQHF. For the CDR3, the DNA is TGTGCCAGCAGCTTAGCGCAGAGAACAGGGGGAAATCAGCCCCAGCATTTT. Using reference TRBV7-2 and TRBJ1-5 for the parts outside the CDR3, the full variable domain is GAGVSQSPSNKVTEKGKDVELRCDPISGHTALYWYRQSLGQGLEFLIYFQGNSAPDKSGLPSDRFSAERTGGSVSTLTIQRTQQEDSAVYLCASSLAQRTGGNQPQHFGDGTRLSIL.

The CDR3: CASSYSPGQGSEKLFF. CDR3 in DNA: TGTGCCAGCAGTTACTCGCCGGGACAGGGTAGTGAAAAACTGTTTTTT. This rearrangement joins TRBV6-5 to TRBJ1-4, with 9 bases identical to TRBD1. The J segment lost 7 bases and the V segment lost 0 bases, leaving 6 bases of the junction unmatched. CDR3 size: 16 residues. Looked up from germline, CDR1 is MNHEY and CDR2 is SVGAGI.

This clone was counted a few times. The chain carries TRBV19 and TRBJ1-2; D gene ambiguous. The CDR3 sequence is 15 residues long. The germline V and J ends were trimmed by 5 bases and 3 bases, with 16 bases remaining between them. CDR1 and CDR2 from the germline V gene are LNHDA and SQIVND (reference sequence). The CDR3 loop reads CASSGFREGHYGYTF. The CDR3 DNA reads TGTGCCAGTAGTGGATTTCGGGAAGGCCACTATGGCTACACCTTC.

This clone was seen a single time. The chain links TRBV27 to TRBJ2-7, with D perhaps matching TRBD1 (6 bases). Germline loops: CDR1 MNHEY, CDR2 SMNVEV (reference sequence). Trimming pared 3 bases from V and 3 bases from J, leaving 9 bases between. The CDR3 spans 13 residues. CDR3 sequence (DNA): TGTGCCAGCAGTTTGGGGACAAACTACGAGCAGTACTTC. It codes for CASSLGTNYEQYF.

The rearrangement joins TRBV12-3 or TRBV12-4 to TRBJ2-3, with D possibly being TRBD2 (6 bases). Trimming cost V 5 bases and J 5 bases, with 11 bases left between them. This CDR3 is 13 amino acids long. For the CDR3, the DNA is TGTGCCAGCAGTCCCTGGCGGGGAGATACGCAGTATTTT. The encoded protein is CASSPWRGDTQYF.

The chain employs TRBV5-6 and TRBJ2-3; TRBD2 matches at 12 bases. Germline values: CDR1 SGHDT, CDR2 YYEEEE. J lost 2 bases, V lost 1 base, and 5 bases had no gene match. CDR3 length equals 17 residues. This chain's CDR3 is CASSLLRLAGDTDTQYF. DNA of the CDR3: TGTGCCAGCAGCTTGTTAAGACTAGCGGGGGACACAGATACGCAGTATTTT.

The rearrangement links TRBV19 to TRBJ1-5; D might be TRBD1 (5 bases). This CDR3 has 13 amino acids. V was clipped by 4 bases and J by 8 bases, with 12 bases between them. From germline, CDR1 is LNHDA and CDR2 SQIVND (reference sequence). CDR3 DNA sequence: TGTGCCAGTAGTAGGGGGGTCCGTGAGCCCCAGCATTTT. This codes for CASSRGVREPQHF.

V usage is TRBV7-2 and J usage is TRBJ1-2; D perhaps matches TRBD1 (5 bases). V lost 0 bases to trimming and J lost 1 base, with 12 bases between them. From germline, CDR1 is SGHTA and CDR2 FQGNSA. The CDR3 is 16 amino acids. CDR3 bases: TGTGCCAGCAGCTTAGCTGACAGTTTATTTAACTATGGCTACACCTTC. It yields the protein CASSLADSLFNYGYTF.

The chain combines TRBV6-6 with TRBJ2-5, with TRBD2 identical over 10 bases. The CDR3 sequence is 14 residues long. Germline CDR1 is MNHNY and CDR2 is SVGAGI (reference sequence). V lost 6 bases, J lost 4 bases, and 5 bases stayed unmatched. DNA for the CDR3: TGTGCCAGCAGGAGCGGGGGGGTAGGAGAGACCCAGTACTTC. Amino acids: CASRSGGVGETQYF.

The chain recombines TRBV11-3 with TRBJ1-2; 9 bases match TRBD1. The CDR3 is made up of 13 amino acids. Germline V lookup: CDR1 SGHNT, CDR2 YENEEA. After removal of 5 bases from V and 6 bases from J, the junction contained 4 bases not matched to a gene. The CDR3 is CASSPDRGDGYTF. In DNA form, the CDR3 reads TGTGCCAGCAGCCCCGACAGGGGGGATGGCTACACCTTC.

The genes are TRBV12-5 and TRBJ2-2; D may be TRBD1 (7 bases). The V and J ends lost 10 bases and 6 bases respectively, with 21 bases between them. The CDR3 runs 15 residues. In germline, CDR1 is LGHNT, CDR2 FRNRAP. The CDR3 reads CATNKRQGGPGELFF. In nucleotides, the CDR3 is TGTGCTACTAACAAGCGACAGGGAGGTCCCGGGGAGCTGTTTTTT.

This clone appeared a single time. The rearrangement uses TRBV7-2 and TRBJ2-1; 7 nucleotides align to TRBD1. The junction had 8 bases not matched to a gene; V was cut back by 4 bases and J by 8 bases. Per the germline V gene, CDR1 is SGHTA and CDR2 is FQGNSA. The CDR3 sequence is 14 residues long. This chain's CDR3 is CASSYRGSVHEQFF. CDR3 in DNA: TGTGCCAGCAGCTACAGGGGCTCAGTCCATGAGCAGTTCTTC.

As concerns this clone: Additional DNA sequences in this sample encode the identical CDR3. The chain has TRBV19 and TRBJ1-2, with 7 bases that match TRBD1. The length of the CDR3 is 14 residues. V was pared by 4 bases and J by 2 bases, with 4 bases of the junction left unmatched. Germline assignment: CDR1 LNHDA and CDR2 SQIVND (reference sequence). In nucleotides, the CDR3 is TGTGCCAGTAGTACCCGGGACAGCAACTATGGCTACACCTTC. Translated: CASSTRDSNYGYTF.

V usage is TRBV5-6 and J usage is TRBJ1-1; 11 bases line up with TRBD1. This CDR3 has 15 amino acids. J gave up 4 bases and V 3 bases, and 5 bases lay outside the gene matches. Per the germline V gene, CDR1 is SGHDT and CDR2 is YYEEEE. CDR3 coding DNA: TGTGCCAGCAGCTGGCGGACAGGGGGCTTCACTGAAGCTTTCTTT. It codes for CASSWRTGGFTEAFF.

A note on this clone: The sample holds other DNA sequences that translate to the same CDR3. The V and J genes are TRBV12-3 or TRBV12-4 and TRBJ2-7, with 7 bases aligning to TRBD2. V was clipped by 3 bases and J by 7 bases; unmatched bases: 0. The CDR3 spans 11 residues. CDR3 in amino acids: CASSFGGEQYF. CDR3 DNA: TGTGCCAGCAGTTTCGGGGGGGAGCAGTACTTC.

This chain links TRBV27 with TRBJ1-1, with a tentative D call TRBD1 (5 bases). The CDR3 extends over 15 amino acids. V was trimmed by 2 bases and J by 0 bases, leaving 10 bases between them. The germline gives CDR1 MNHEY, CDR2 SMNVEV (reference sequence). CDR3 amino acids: CASSLQGLMNTEAFF. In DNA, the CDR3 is TGTGCCAGCAGTTTACAGGGCCTAATGAACACTGAAGCTTTCTTT.

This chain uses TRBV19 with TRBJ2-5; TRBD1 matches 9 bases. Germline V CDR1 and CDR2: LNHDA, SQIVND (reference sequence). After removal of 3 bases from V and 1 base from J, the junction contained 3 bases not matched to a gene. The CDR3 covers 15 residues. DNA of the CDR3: TGTGCCAGTAGTATTGTGACAGGGGGCCAAGAGACCCAGTACTTC. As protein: CASSIVTGGQETQYF.

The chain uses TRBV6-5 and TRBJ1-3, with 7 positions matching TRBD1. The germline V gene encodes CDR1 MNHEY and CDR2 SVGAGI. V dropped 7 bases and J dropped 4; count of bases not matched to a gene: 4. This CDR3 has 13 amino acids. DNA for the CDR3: TGTGCCAGCATCCAGACAGGGGGAAACACCATATATTTT. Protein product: CASIQTGGNTIYF.

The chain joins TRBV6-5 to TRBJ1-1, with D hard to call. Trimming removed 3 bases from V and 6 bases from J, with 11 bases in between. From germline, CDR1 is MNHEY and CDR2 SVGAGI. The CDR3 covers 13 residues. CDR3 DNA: TGTGCCAGCAGTTATCGTAATCGGGCTGAAGCTTTCTTT. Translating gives CASSYRNRAEAFF.

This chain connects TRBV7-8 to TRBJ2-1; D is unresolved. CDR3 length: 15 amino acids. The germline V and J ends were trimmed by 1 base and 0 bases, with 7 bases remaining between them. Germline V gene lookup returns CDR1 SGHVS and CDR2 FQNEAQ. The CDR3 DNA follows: TGTGCCAGCAGCTTAGAACGGAGCTCCTACAATGAGCAGTTCTTC. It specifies CASSLERSSYNEQFF.

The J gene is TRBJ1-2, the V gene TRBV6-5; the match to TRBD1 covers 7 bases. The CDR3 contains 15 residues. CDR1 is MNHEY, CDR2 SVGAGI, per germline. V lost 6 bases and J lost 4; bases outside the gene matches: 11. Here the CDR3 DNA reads TGTGCCAGCAGCCGACAGGGATCAACGGTCTATGGCTACACCTTC. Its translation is CASSRQGSTVYGYTF.

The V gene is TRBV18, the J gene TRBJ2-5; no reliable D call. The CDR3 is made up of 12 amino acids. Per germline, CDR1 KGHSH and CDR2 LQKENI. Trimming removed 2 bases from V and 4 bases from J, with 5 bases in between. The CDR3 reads CASSPSGETQYF. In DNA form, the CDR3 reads TGTGCCAGCTCACCATCAGGAGAGACCCAGTACTTC.

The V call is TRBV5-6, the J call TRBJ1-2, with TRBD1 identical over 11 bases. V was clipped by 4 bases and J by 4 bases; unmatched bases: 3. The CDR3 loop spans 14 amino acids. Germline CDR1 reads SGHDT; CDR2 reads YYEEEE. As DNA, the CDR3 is TGTGCCAGCAGCCGGGGACAGGGGGTCTATGGCTACACCTTC. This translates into CASSRGQGVYGYTF.